The source of this T cell receptor (beta chain) is a study of shared clonotypes between healthy human individuals. In the original processing: Filtering differed since immunoSEQ provided only junctions, with no quality scores. Here immunoSEQ multiplex PCR was the method, and the copy in TCRdb shows in-frame clones only, minus some. V, J and clone size reflect that table, while D and trimming were determined from the DNA. The table has 950,000 to 1,300,000 clones, about 75% seen once; the top ten hold around 1.5%. The germline gives CDR1 MNHEY, CDR2 SMNVEV (reference sequence). Unmatched junction bases numbered 10, after V lost 6 bases and J lost 6 bases. The CDR3 covers 14 residues. Into CD45RA+ naive and CD45RA-negative memory subsets, the CD4+ cells were split. Points on this clone: As yet, its antigen is unknown.

Study conclusions and caveats: There were few donors, and this limited the genetic and exposure-history diversity represented.

The sequencing input was memory CD4+ T cells sorted from blood. Subset given: CD45RA-negative fraction. The chain is built from TRBV27 and TRBJ1-1; 7 bases fit TRBD1. This TCR derives from a man aged 18 to 35 in good health. The CDR3 region is CASSLTLTGAEAFF. CDR3 sequence (DNA): TGTGCCAGCAGCTTGACCCTTACAGGGGCTGAAGCTTTCTTT.